The clone carrying this T cell receptor (beta chain) has a count of ten or more. The sample originates from a study of read filtering for tumor transcriptome and immune sequencing. Germline-derived CDR1 and CDR2 are DFQATT and SNEGSKA (reference sequence). The ends lost 3 bases at V and 0 bases at J; junction bases unmatched: 2. The CDR3 runs 13 residues. From around 0.4 ug of RNA, a library with molecular barcoded alpha/delta and beta/gamma adaptors was made. TCRdb recomputed calls from the reads with MiXCR, one row per CDR3 protein. The sample carries around 26,000 distinct CDR3 sequences, around 14% recorded once. Sampling of bone marrow took place during active disease in every patient.

The TCR comes from a donor aged 40 or older with multiple myeloma. V and J are TRBV20-1 and TRBJ2-7; 7 positions match TRBD2. Material: a population of CD138-negative cells sorted from bone marrow. The CDR3 protein is CSASGRTSYEQYF. CDR3 sequence (DNA): TGCAGTGCTAGCGGGAGGACCTCCTACGAGCAGTACTTC.